A single TCR beta chain is shown here with its context. The data derive from a study of blood T cell repertoires in COVID-19. Study information: T cells, B-cell-depleted T cells, or PBMCs supplied cDNA or gDNA.

The authors' processing: Estimated nucleated cell counts came from reference gene primer amplification. Produced via immunoSEQ multiplex PCR; TCRdb's table is partial and in-frame only. For V, J and clone size, that table is used; D and trimming come from the DNA. The table includes about 170,000 clones, about 82% detected once. Germline V gene sequence: CDR1 WNHNN, CDR2 SYGVQD (reference sequence). CDR3 length: 15 residues. V was shortened by 6 bases and J by 1 base, with 16 bases between the two germline ends. This receptor was identified in a woman older than 75 with COVID-19, enrolled during active disease. Sequencing was performed on peripheral blood. V gene TRBV10-1 combines with J gene TRBJ2-7; D is unclear. CDR3: CASSLQVLQSYEQYF. CDR3 DNA: TGCGCCAGCAGCCTCCAAGTACTTCAATCCTACGAGCAGTACTTC.